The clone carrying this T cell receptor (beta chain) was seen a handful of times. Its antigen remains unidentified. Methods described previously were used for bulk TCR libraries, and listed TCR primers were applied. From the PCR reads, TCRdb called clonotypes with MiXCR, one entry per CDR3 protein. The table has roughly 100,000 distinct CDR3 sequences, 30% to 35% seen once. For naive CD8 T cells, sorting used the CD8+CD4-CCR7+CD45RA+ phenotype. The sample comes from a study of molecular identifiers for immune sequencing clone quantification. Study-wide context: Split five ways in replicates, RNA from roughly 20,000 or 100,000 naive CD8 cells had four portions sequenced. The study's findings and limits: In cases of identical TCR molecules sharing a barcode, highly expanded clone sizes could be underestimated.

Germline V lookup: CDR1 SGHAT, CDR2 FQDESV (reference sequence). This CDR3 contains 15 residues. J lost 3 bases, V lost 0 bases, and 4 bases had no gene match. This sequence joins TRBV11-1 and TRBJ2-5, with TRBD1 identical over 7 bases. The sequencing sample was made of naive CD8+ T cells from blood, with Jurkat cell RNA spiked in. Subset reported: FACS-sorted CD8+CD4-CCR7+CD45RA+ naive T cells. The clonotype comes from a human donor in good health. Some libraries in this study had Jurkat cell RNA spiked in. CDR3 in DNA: TGTGCCAGCAGCTTAGCGCAAACAGGGGAAGAGACCCAGTACTTC. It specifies CASSLAQTGEETQYF. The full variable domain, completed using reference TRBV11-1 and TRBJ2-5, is EAEVAQSPRYKITEKSQAVAFWCDPISGHATLYWYRQILGQGPELLVQFQDESVVDDSQLPKDRFSAERLKGVDSTLKIQPAELGDSAMYLCASSLAQTGEETQYFGPGTRLLVL.